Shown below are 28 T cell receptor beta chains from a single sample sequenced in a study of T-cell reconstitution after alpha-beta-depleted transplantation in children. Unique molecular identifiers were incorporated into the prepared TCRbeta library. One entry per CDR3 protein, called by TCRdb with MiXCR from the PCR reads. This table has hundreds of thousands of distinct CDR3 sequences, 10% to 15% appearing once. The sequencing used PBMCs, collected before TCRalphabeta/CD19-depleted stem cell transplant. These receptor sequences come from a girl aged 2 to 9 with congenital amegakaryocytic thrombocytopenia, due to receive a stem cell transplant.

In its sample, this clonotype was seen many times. CDR3 bases: TGTGCCAGCAGAACTAGCGGAGGGCTTGGTGGGCAGTTCTTC. It translates to CASRTSGGLGGQFF. The chain combines TRBV12-3 or TRBV12-4 with TRBJ2-1; 8 bases align to TRBD2. The CDR3 is made up of 14 amino acids. With 6 bases clipped from V and 12 bases from J, the junction kept 13 bases outside the gene matches.

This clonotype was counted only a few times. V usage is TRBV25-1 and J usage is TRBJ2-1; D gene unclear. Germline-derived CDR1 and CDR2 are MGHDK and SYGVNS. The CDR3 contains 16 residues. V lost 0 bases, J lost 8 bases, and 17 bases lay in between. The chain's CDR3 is CASSEYLPPREDEQFF. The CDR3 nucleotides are TGTGCCAGCAGTGAATATCTCCCGCCCAGAGAGGATGAGCAGTTCTTC.

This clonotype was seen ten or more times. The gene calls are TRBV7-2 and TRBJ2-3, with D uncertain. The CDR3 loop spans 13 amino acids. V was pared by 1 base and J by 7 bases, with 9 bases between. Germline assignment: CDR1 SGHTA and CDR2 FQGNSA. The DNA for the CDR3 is TGTGCCAGCAGCTTAGGACGGCAAAATACGCAGTATTTT. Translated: CASSLGRQNTQYF.

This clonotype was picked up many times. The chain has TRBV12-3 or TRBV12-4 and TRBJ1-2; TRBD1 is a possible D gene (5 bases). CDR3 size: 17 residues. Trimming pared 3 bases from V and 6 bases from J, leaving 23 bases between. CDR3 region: CASSLGDPSILSNGYTF. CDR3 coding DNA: TGTGCCAGCAGTTTGGGGGACCCCAGTATCCTCAGCAATGGCTACACCTTC.

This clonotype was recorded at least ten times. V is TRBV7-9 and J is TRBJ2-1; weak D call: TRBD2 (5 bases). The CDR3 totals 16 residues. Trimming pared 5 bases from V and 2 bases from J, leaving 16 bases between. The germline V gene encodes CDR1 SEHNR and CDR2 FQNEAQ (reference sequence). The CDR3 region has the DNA TGTGCCAGCAGCCCCCTGACGAGGGCCCCCTACAATGAGCAGTTCTTC. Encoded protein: CASSPLTRAPYNEQFF.

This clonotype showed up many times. CDR3 region: CASSYERTNIQYF. The CDR3 DNA reads as TGTGCCAGCAGTTACGAACGGACAAACATTCAGTACTTC. V and J are TRBV6-5 and TRBJ2-4; D gene unclear. Trimming pared 2 bases from V and 6 bases from J, leaving 8 bases between. The germline V gene has CDR1 MNHEY and CDR2 SVGAGI. There are 13 residues in the CDR3.

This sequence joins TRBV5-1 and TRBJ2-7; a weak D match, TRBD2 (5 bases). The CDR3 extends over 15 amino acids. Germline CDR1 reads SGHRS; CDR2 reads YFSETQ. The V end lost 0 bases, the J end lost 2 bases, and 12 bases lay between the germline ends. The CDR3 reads CASSLAASLAYEQYF. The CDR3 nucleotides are TGCGCCAGCAGCTTGGCGGCTAGCTTAGCCTACGAGCAGTACTTC.

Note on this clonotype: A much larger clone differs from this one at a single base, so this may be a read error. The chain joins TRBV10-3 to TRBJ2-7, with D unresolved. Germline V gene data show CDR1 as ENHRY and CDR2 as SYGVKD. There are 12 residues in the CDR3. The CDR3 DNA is TGTGCCATCGGTGAGTCGACTGACGAGCAGTACTTC. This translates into CAIGESTDEQYF.

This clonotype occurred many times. The CDR3: CASSLRDRVWNEQFF. The CDR3, as DNA: TGTGCCAGCAGCCTCCGGGACAGGGTATGGAATGAGCAGTTCTTC. The gene calls are TRBV7-2 and TRBJ2-1; 9 bases are a match to TRBD1. This CDR3 contains 15 residues. The germline CDR1 and CDR2 sequences are SGHTA and FQGNSA. V lost 5 bases and J lost 7; bases outside the gene matches: 9.

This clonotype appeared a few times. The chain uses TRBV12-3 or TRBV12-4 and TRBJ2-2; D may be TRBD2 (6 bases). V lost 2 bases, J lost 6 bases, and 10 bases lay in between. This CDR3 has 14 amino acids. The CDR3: CASSLHRLAGELFF. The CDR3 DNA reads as TGTGCCAGCAGTTTACATAGACTAGCCGGGGAGCTGTTTTTT.

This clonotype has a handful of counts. The CDR3 sequence is CAIRATYQDTQYF. The CDR3 nucleotides read TGTGCCATCAGGGCGACTTATCAGGATACGCAGTATTTT. This chain joins TRBV10-3 and TRBJ2-3; no clear D. Germline loops: CDR1 ENHRY, CDR2 SYGVKD. The CDR3 length is 13 residues. The V gene lost 6 bases and the J gene lost 6 bases, with 13 bases spanning the gap.

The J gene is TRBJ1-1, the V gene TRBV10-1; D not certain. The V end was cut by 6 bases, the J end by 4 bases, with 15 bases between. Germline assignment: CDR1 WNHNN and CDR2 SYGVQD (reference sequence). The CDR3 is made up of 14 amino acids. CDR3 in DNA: TGCGCCAGCAGAAAAGGTCGAGGATCCACTGAAGCTTTCTTT. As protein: CASRKGRGSTEAFF.

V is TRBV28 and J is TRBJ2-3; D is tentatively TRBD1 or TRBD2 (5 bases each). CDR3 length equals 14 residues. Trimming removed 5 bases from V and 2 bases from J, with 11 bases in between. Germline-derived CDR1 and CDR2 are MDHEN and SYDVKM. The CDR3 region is CASSDAGTTDTQYF. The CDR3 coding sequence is TGTGCCAGCAGTGATGCCGGGACCACAGATACGCAGTATTTT. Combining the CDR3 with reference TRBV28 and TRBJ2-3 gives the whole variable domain DVKVTQSSRYLVKRTGEKVFLECVQDMDHENMFWYRQDPGLGLRLIYFSYDVKMKEKGDIPEGYSVSREKKERFSLILESASTNQTSMYLCASSDAGTTDTQYFGPGTRLTVL.

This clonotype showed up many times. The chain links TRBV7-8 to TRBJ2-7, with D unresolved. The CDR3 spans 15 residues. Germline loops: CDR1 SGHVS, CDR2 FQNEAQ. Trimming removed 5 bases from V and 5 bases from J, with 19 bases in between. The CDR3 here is CASSDPGSQIHEQYF. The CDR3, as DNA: TGTGCCAGCAGCGATCCCGGGTCCCAGATCCACGAGCAGTACTTC.

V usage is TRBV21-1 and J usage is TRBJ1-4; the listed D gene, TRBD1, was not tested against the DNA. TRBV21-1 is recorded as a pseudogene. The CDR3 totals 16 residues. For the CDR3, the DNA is TGTGCCAGCAGCCTTCGACAGGGAGGGGAGCGTGGAAAACTGTTTTTT. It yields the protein CASSLRQGGERGKLFF.

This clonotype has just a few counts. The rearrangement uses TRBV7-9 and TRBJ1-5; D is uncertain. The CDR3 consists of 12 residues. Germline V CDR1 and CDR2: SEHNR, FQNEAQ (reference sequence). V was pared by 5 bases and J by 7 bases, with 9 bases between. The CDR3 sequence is CASSDRAQPQHF. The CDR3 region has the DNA TGTGCCAGCAGCGACCGGGCCCAGCCCCAGCATTTT.

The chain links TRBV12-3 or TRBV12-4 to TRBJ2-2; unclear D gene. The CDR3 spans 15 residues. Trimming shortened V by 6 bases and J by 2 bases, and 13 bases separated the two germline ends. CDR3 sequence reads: CASSPISPNTGELFF. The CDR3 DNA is TGTGCCAGCAGCCCGATTTCCCCCAACACCGGGGAGCTGTTTTTT.

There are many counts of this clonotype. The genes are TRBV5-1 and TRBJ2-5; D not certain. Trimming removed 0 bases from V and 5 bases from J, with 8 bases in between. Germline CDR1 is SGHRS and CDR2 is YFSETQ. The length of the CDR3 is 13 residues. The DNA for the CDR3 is TGCGCCAGCAGCTTGGAGACTTGGGAGACCCAGTACTTC. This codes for CASSLETWETQYF.

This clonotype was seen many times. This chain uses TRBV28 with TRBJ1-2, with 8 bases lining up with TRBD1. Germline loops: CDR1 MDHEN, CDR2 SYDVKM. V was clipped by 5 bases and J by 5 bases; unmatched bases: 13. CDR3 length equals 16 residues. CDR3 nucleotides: TGTGCCAGCAGTCGGGACAGGATGACCGACCGTTATGGCTACACCTTC. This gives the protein CASSRDRMTDRYGYTF.

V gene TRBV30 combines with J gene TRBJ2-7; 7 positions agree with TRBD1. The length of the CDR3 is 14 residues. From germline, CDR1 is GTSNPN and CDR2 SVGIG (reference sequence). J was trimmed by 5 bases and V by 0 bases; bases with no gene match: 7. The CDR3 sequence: CAWSVGTAGDEQYF. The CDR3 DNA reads TGTGCCTGGAGTGTAGGGACAGCCGGGGACGAGCAGTACTTC.

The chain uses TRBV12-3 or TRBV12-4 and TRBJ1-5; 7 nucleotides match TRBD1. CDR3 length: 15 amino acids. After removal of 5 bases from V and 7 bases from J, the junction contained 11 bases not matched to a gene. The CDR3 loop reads CASSPTQGGGQPQHF. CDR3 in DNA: TGTGCCAGCAGTCCCACGCAGGGGGGGGGACAGCCCCAGCATTTT.

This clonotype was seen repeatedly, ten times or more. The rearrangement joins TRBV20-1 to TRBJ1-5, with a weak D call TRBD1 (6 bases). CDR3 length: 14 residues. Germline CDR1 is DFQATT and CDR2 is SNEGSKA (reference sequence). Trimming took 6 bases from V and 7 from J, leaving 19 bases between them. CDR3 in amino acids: CSAVTGIGRQPQHF. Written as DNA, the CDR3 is TGCAGTGCCGTTACAGGGATCGGGCGGCAGCCCCAGCATTTT.

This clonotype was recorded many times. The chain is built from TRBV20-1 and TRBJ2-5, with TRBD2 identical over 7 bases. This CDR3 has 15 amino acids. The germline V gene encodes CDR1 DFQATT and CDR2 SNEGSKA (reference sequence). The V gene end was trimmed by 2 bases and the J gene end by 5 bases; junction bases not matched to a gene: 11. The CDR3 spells CSARKAGLGSETQYF. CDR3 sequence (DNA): TGCAGTGCTAGAAAAGCGGGACTCGGGTCGGAGACCCAGTACTTC.

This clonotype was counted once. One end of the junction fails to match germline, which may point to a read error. For the CDR3, the DNA is TGTGCCAGCTCACCTTCGGAGAACTATGGCTACCCCTTC. This codes for CASSPSENYGYPF. The genes are TRBV18 and TRBJ1-2; D call uncertain. The germline gives CDR1 KGHSH, CDR2 LQKENI. The CDR3 extends over 13 amino acids.

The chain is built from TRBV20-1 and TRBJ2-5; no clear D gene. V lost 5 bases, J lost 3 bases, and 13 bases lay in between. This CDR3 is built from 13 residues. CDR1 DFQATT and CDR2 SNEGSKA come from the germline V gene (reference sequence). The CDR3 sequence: CSASRLGKETQYF. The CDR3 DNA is TGCAGTGCTTCTCGACTGGGGAAAGAGACCCAGTACTTC.

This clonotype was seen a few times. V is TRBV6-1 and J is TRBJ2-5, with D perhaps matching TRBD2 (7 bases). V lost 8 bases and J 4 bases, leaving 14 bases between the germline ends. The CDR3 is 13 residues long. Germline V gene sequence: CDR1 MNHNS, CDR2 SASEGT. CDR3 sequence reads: CASLRGGAETQYF. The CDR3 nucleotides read TGTGCCAGCCTAAGGGGGGGCGCAGAGACCCAGTACTTC.

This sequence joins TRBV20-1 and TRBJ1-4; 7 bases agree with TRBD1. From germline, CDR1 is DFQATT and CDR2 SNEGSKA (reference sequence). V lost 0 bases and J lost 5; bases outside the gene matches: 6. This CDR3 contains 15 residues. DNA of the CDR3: TGCAGTGCTAGAGATGGGGGACAGCTAAATGAAAAACTGTTTTTT. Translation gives CSARDGGQLNEKLFF.

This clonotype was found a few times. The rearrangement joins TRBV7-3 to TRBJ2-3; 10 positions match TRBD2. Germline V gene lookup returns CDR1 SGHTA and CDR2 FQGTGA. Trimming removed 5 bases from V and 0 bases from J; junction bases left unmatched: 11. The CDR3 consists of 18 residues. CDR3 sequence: CASSPSGTSASSTDTQYF. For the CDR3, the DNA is TGTGCCAGCAGCCCGTCCGGGACTAGCGCTTCTAGCACAGATACGCAGTATTTT.